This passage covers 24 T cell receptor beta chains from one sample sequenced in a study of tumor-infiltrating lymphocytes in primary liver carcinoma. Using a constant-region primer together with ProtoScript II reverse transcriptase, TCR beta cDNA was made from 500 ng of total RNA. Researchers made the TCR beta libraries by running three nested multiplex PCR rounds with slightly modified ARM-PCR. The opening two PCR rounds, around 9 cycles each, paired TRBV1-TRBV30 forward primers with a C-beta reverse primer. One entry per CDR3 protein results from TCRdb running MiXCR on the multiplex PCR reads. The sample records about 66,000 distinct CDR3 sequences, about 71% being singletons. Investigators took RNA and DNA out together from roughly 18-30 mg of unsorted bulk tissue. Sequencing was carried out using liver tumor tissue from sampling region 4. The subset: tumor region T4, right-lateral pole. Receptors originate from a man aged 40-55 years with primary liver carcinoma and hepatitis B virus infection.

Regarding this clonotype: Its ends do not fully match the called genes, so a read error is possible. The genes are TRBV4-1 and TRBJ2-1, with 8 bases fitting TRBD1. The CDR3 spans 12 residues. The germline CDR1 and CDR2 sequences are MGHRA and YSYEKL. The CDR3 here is CASSQMGQEQCF. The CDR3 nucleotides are TGCGCCAGCAGCCAAATGGGACAGGAGCAGTGCTTC.

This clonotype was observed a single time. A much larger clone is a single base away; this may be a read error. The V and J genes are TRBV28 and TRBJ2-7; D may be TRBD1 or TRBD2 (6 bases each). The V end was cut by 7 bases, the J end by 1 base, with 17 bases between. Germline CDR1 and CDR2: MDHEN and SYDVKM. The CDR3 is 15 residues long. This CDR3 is CASNLTGRGSYEQYF. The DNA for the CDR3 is TGTGCCAGCAACCTAACAGGGCGGGGATCCTACGAGCAGTACTTC.

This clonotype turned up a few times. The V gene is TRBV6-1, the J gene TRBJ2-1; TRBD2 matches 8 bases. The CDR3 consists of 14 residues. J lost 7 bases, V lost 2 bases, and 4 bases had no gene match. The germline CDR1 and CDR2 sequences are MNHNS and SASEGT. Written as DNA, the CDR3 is TGTGCCAGCAGTGAACTAGCGGGTATGAATGAGCAGTTCTTC. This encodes CASSELAGMNEQFF.

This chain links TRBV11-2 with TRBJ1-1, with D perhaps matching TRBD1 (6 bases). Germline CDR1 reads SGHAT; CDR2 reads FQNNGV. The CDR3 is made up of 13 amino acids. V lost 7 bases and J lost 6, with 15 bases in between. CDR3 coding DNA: TGTGCCAGCAATAGGGGGTGGGAGTCTGAAGCTTTCTTT. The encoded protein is CASNRGWESEAFF.

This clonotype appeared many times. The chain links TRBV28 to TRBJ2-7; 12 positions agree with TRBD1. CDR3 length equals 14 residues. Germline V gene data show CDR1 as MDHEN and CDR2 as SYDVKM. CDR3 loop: CVVGGQGAIYEQYF. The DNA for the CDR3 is TGTGTCGTCGGGGGACAGGGGGCTATTTACGAGCAGTACTTC.

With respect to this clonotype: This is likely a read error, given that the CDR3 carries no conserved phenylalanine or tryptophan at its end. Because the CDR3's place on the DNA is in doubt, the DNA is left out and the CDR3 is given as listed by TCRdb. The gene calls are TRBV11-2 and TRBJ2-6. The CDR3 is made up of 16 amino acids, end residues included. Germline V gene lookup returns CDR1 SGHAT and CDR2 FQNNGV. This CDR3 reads CASSLDLGAGANVLTL.

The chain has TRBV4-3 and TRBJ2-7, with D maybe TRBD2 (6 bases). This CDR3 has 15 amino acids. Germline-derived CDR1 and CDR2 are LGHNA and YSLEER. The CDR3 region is CISSQDRETPYEQYF. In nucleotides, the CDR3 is TGCATCAGTAGCCAAGATCGGGAGACTCCCTACGAGCAGTACTTC.

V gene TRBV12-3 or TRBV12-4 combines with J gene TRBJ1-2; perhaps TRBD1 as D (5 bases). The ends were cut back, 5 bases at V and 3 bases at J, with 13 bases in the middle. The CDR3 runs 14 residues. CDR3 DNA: TGTGCCAGCAGTCGTCGGGGCGTGGACTATGGCTACACCTTC. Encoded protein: CASSRRGVDYGYTF.

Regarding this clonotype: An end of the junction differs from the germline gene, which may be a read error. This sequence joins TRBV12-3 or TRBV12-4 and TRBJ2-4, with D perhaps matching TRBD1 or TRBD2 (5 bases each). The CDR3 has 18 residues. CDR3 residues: CVSSLWGGAGIAKDIQYF. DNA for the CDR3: TGTGTCAGCAGTTTATGGGGTGGGGCGGGCATAGCCAAAGACATTCAGTACTTC.

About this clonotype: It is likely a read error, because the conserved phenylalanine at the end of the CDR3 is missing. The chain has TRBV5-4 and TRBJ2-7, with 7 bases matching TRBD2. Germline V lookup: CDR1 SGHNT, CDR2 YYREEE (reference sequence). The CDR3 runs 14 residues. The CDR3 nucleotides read TGTGCCAGCAGCTGGGACTACAGAGCCTACGAACAGTACTTA. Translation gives CASSWDYRAYEQYL.

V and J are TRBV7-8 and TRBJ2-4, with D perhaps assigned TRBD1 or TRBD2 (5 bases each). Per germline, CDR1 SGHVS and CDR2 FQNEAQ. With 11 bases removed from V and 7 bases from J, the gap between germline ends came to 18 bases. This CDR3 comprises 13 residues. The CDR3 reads CADSLVGENIQYF. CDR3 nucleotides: TGTGCCGACAGCTTAGTGGGGGAGAACATTCAGTACTTC.

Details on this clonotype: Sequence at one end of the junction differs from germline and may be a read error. The CDR3 sequence: CANSLTPRLAGGDNEQFF. CDR3 DNA: TGCGCCAACAGCTTGACCCCGCGACTAGCGGGAGGGGACAATGAGCAGTTCTTC. V gene TRBV5-1 combines with J gene TRBJ2-1, with 14 bases lining up with TRBD2. The CDR3 sequence is 18 residues long. Per the germline V gene, CDR1 is SGHRS and CDR2 is YFSETQ.

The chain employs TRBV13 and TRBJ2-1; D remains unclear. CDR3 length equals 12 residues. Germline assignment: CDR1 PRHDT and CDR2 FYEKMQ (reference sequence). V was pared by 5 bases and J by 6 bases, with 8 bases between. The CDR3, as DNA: TGTGCCAGCAGCGCACTGGCCAATGAGCAGTTCTTC. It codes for CASSALANEQFF.

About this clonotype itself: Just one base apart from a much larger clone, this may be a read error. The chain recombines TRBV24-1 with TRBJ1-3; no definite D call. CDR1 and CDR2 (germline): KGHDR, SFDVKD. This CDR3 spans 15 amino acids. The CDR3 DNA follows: TGTGCCACCAGTGAATCGGTGACAAAGGGAAACACCGTATATTTT. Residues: CATSESVTKGNTVYF.

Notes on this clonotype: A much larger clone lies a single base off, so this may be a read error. The CDR3 nucleotides are TGCGCCAGCACCTCCAACACAGGGGCTGGGGAGCAGTGCTTC. Its translation: CASTSNTGAGEQCF. The chain links TRBV5-1 to TRBJ2-7; 7 nucleotides match TRBD1. Looked up from germline, CDR1 is SGHRS and CDR2 is YFSETQ. CDR3 length: 14 residues.

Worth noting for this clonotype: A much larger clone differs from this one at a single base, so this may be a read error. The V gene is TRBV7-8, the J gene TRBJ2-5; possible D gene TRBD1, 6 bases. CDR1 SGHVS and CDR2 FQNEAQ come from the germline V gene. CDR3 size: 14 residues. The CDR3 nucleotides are TGTGCCAGCAAGCAAGGGACAACCCAAGAGACCCATTACTTC. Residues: CASKQGTTQETHYF.

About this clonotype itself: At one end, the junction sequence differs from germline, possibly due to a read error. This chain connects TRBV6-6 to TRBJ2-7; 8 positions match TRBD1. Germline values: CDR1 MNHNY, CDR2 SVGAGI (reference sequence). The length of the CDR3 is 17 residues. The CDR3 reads CARSPPTGARSSYEQYF. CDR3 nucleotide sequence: TGTGCCAGAAGTCCGCCGACAGGGGCCCGGAGCTCCTACGAGCAATACTTC.

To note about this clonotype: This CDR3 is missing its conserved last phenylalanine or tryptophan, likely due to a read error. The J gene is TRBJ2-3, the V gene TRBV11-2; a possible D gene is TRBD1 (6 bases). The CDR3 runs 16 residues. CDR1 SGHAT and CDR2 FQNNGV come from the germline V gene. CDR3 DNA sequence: TGTGCCAGCAGCCCGCCTGGGGGCAGGGGCACAGATAAGCAGTATTAT. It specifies CASSPPGGRGTDKQYY.

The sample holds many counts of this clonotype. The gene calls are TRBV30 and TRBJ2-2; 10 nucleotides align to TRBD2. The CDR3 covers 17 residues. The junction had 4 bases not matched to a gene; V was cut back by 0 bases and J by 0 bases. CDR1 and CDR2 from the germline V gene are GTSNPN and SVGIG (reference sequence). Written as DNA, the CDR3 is TGTGCCTGGAGTGTACGGACTAGCGGTCCGAACACCGGGGAGCTGTTTTTT. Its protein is CAWSVRTSGPNTGELFF.

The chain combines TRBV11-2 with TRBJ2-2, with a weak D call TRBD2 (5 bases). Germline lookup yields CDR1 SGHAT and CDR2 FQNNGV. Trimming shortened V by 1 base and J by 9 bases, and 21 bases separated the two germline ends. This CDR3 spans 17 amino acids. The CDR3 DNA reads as TGTGCCAGCAGCTTAGCATTAGGAGGAGAGAACGCCCGGGAGCTGTTTTTT. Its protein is CASSLALGGENARELFF.

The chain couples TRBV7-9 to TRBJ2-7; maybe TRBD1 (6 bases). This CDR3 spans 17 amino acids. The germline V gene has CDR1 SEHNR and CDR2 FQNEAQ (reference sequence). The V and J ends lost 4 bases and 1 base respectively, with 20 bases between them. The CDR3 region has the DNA TGTGCCAGCAGCTCACCCTTCAGGGACATGCCATCCTACGAGCAGTACTTC. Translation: CASSSPFRDMPSYEQYF.

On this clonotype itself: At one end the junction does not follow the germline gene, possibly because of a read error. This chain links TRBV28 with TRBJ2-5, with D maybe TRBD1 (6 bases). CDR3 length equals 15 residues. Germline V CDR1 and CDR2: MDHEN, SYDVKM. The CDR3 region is CASSSNSRGQDTQYF. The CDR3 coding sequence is TGTGCCAGCAGTTCAAATTCGAGGGGACAAGATACCCAGTACTTC.

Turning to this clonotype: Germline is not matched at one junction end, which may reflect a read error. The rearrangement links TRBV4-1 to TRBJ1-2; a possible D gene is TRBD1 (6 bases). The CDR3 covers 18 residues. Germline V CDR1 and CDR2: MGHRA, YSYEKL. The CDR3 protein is CASSCGAEYRVHNYGYTF. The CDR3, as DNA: TGCGCTAGCAGCTGCGGGGCTGAATACAGGGTACATAACTATGGCTACACCTTC.

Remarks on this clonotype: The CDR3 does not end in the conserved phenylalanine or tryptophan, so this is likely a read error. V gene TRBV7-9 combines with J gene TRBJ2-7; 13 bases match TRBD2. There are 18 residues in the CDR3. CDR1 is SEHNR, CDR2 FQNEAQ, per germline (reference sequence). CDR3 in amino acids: CAGSGGTSGNQRPYGQYL. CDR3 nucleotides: TGTGCCGGCAGCGGCGGGACTAGCGGGAACCAGCGTCCCTACGGGCAGTACCTC.